This T cell receptor (beta chain) was sequenced during a study of cytotoxic CD8 clonotypes in ibrutinib-treated CLL. Clones were read by immunoSEQ multiplex PCR, and TCRdb kept only the in-frame ones, dropping some. Among about 310,000 clones, almost 80% were seen once, and the ten largest hold about 6.3%. CDR3 length: 15 amino acids. Germline CDR1 and CDR2: MNHNY and SVGAGI (reference sequence). A note on this clone: At one of its ends the junction is not consistent with the germline gene, which may arise from a read error.

The rearrangement uses TRBV6-6 and TRBJ1-1; TRBD1 might be the D (5 bases). The source material was PBMCs, sampled before ibrutinib treatment. The receptor was isolated from a human donor with chronic lymphocytic leukemia. The CDR3 DNA reads as TGTGCCAGCAGTTACTTAGAACCAGGGAACGCTGAAGCTTTCTTT. It encodes CASSYLEPGNAEAFF.